This paragraph covers one T cell receptor beta chain sequence. The sample belongs to a study of shared clonotypes between healthy human individuals. Sequencing used immunoSEQ multiplex PCR; TCRdb keeps in-frame clones, though not all of them. The sample includes over a million clones, approximately 78% of them seen just once. This CDR3 is 15 amino acids long. Germline V gene data show CDR1 as SGHVS and CDR2 as FNYEAQ. V was clipped by 3 bases and J by 1 base; unmatched bases: 1. This chain links TRBV7-6 with TRBJ2-5; 11 nucleotides match TRBD2. The clonotype originates from a man younger than 30 in good health. Some clones in this sample may be carry-over from other donors' samples. The specimen was memory CD4+ T cells from PBMCs. Stated subset: CD45RA-negative fraction. The CDR3 sequence: CASSFGTSGQETQYF. In nucleotides, the CDR3 is TGTGCCAGCAGCTTCGGGACTAGCGGCCAAGAGACCCAGTACTTC.